This entry describes one TCR beta chain. Antigen unknown. This sample is drawn from a study of OX40 agonist ivuxolimab in advanced cancers. CDR1 is SEHNR, CDR2 FQNEAQ, per germline (reference sequence). The CDR3 has 17 residues. The V and J ends lost 5 bases and 2 bases, in that order; junction bases with no gene match: 7. Overall study results and limits: Relative to CD4+ cells, CD8+ T cells on average had more expanded clones.

Measured with immunoSEQ multiplex PCR; TCRdb has only the in-frame clones, and not every one. The sample records 50,000 or so clones, approximately 83% being singletons. The TCR comes from an adult with an advanced solid tumor such as melanoma, head and neck, liver or kidney cancer. Sequences were derived from CD4+ or CD8+ T cells sorted from blood, sampled in a trial of the OX40 agonist ivuxolimab. The chain couples TRBV7-9 to TRBJ2-2; 11 nucleotides line up with TRBD1. The DNA for the CDR3 is TGTGCCAGCAGCCTTAGGACAGGGGGCATTAACACCGGGGAGCTGTTTTTT. This translates into CASSLRTGGINTGELFF.